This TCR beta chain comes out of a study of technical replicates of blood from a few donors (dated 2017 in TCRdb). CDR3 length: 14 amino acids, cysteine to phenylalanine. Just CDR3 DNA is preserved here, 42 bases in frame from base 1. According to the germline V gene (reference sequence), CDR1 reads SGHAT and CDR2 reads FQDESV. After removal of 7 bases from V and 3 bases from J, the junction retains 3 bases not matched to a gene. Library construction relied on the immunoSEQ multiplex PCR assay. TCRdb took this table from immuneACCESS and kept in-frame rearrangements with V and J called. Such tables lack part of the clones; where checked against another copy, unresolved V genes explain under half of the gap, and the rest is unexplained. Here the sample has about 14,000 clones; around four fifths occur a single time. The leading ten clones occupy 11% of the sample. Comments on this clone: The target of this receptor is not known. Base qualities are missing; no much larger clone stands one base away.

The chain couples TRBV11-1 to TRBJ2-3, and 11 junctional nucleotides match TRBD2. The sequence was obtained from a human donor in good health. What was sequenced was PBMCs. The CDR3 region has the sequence CASTRTSGTDTQYF. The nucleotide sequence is TGTGCCAGCACCCGGACTAGCGGGACAGATACGCAGTATTTT.